This TCR beta chain was sequenced for a study of cytomegalovirus exposure and HLA in healthy donors. The CDR3 extends over 16 amino acids. V lost 10 bases and J lost 7; bases outside the gene matches: 18. The germline V gene encodes CDR1 MNHEY and CDR2 SMNVEV (reference sequence). The method was immunoSEQ multiplex PCR; TCRdb's version includes in-frame clones alone and lacks a portion of them. This table holds about 150,000 clones, about 86% found once. The receptor comes from a human donor in good health. V and J are TRBV27 and TRBJ1-2; 10 positions agree with TRBD1. The material sequenced was PBMCs. The CDR3 reads CATRRYSGDRGAGYTF. The CDR3 nucleotides are TGTGCCACCCGAAGGTATTCCGGGGACAGGGGTGCTGGCTACACCTTC.